Listed below are T cell receptor beta chains from one sample, sequenced in a study of blood T cell repertoires in COVID-19. The protocol was immunoSEQ multiplex PCR, while the TCRdb copy is restricted to in-frame clones and leaves out a portion. Altogether a few hundred thousand clones are present, around 80% being singletons, with the ten largest covering 8% to 13%. Sample: peripheral blood. These receptors all come from a woman older than 75 with acute or convalescent COVID-19. CDR3s include the opening cysteine and the closing phenylalanine or tryptophan. Clone size is stated in some rows and not others, as once, few, many or a class when expanded.

J gene,clone size,CDR3 length,V gene,CDR3 protein
TRBJ1-6,once,16,TRBV5-1,CASSLVAGGDNSPLHF
TRBJ2-7,once,14,TRBV5-1,CASTIGDRPYEQYF
TRBJ2-7,-,15,TRBV29-1,CSVVPRDRGTYEQYF
TRBJ2-7,-,16,TRBV7-9,CASSLALGTGSYEQYF
TRBJ1-1,-,14,TRBV30,CAWSGGTLNTEAFF
TRBJ1-2,-,15,TRBV29-1,CSVEDTTGSAYGYTF
TRBJ1-6,-,15,TRBV30,CAWSFGTGGNSPLHF
TRBJ1-2,once,12,TRBV4-2,CASSQDSFGYTF
TRBJ1-5,-,13,TRBV10-3,CATGDRDGQPQHF
TRBJ2-7,once,14,TRBV4-2,CASSQGVWSYEQYF
TRBJ2-1,once,15,TRBV29-1,CSVEVTPGGRGEQFF
TRBJ2-3,-,16,TRBV5-1,CASSLERGSGTDTQYF
TRBJ1-1,-,15,TRBV6-6,CASSRPGQGQPEAFF
TRBJ1-2,-,14,TRBV19,CASSITGAGYGYTF
TRBJ2-7,-,13,TRBV10-2,CASKFWTGNEQYF
TRBJ1-4,few,14,TRBV7-9,CALPEGATNEKLFF
TRBJ2-4,-,14,TRBV9,CASSVTGTENIQYF
TRBJ2-7,-,16,TRBV11-2,CASSFHSGTRSYEQYF
TRBJ1-2,-,12,TRBV9,CASSVAGDGYTF
TRBJ2-6,-,15,TRBV18,CASSPAGGAANVLTF
TRBJ1-1,-,15,TRBV18,CASSDAGGLNTEAFF
TRBJ2-1,few,16,TRBV19,CASSTSGTSGATEQFF
TRBJ2-7,-,14,TRBV7-2,CASSFWTGVYEQYF
TRBJ2-5,-,16,TRBV9,CASSVGASGGQETQYF
TRBJ1-4,-,15,TRBV5-4,CASSLATGENEKLFF
TRBJ1-1,-,14,TRBV7-2,CASSFDWAVVEAFF
TRBJ2-4,-,16,TRBV6-2/TRBV6-3,CASSYSTGGSENIQYF
TRBJ2-5,-,13,TRBV18,CASSPLSQETQYF
TRBJ2-2,-,19,TRBV11-2,CASSLASSGRSGDTGELFF
TRBJ1-4,-,15,TRBV4-2,CASSQDRAANEKLFF
TRBJ1-4,-,14,TRBV21-1,CASSPQGVNEKLFF
TRBJ1-4,-,15,TRBV6-5,CASSITGAPNEKLFF
TRBJ1-1,-,13,TRBV3-1/TRBV3-2,CASSQFPGTEAFF
TRBJ1-3,-,15,TRBV12-5,CASAKGQGAGNTIYF
TRBJ2-6,few,16,TRBV6-6,CASSYSFGSGANVLTF
TRBJ1-6,-,14,TRBV7-9,CASSLQGARSPLHF
TRBJ2-7,once,13,TRBV19,CVIRGGGDYEQYF
TRBJ1-5,-,16,TRBV18,CASSPRRGAGLQPQHF
TRBJ2-3,once,16,TRBV9,CASSQGLAGGADTQYF
TRBJ2-5,-,14,TRBV19,CASSSRGQIETQYF
TRBJ1-1,few,12,TRBV25-1,CASKGQHTEAFF
TRBJ1-3,once,18,TRBV19,CASSIASPGQGLGNTIYF
TRBJ2-1,-,13,TRBV29-1,CSVASGGDNEQFF
TRBJ2-3,-,15,TRBV9,CASSVPRGGTDTQYF
TRBJ2-7,-,15,TRBV6-5,CASRRGDRNSYEQYF
TRBJ1-2,once,14,TRBV30,CAWSERGGNYGYTF
TRBJ2-7,-,13,TRBV10-1,CASSSSGAYEQYF
TRBJ1-6,-,15,TRBV20-1,CSASGPSSNNSPLHF
TRBJ2-3,-,16,TRBV15,CATSRDGQGVADTQYF
TRBJ1-4,-,15,TRBV4-3,CASSQDGGLREKLFF